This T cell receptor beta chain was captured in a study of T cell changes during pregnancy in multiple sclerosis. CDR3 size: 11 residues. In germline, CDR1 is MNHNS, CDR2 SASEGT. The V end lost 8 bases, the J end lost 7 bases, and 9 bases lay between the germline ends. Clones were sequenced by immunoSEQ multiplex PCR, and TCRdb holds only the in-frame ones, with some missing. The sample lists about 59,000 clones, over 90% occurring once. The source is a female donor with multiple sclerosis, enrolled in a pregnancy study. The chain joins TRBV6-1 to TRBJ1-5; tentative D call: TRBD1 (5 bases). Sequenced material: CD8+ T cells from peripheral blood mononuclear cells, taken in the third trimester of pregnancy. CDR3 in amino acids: CASEDIQPQHF. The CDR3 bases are TGTGCCAGCGAGGACATACAGCCCCAGCATTTT.